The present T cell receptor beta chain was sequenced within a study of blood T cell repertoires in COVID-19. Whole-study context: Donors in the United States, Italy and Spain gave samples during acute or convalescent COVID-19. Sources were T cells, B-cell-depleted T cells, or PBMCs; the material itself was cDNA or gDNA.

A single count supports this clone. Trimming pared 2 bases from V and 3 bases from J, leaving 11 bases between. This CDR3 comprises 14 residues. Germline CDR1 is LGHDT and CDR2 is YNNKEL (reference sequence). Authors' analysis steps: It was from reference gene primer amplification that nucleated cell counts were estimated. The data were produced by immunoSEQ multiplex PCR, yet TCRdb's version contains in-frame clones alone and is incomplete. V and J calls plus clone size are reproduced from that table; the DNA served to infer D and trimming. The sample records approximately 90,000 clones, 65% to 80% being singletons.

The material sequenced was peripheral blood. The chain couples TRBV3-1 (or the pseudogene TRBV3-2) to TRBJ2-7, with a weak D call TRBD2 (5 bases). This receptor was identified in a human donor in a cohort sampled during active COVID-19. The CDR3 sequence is CASSQRYGDYEQYF. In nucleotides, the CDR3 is TGTGCCAGCAGCCAACGATACGGGGACTACGAGCAGTACTTC.